Following are 7 T cell receptor beta chains from one sample sequenced in a study of regulatory T cells in long-lasting Graves disease. Time point here: persistent/refractory GD, antithyroid drugs over 5 years with positive TRAb. PBMC RNA served as the TCR library source. Arm-PCR of CDR3 regions and iRepertoire HTBI primers were the basis on which TCR beta libraries were built. TCRdb passed the multiplex PCR reads through MiXCR, listing each CDR3 protein once. Here the sample spans 700,000 or so distinct CDR3 sequences, about 32% being singletons. This sample comprised peripheral blood mononuclear cells (PBMCs), obtained when the disease was refractory, from a patient treated with antithyroid drugs. The source of these receptors is a female donor with Graves disease.

This clonotype was observed at least ten times. The rearrangement uses TRBV28 and TRBJ1-2; D gene unclear. Germline assignment: CDR1 MDHEN and CDR2 SYDVKM. This CDR3 spans 12 amino acids. CDR3 amino acids: CSTWSRGYGYTF. Written as DNA, the CDR3 is TGTTCCACCTGGAGCAGAGGGTATGGCTACACCTTC.

The gene calls are TRBV20-1 and TRBJ2-4; TRBD1 agrees at 7 bases. CDR3 length: 15 residues. With 6 bases clipped from V and 3 bases from J, the junction kept 11 bases outside the gene matches. Germline V gives CDR1 DFQATT, CDR2 SNEGSKA (reference sequence). The CDR3 protein is CSATKGANDKNIQYF. CDR3 coding DNA: TGCAGTGCCACAAAGGGGGCGAACGACAAAAACATTCAGTACTTC.

This clonotype was picked up a small number of times. The chain carries TRBV20-1 and TRBJ2-1; D remains ambiguous. V gave up 6 bases and J gave up 6 bases, with 15 bases separating them. Looked up from germline, CDR1 is DFQATT and CDR2 is SNEGSKA (reference sequence). The CDR3 sequence is 13 residues long. CDR3 in DNA: TGCAGTGCCACATTTGCGAGTGTCAATGAGCAGTTCTTC. It encodes CSATFASVNEQFF.

The rearrangement uses TRBV28 and TRBJ1-5; TRBD1 might be the D (6 bases). Germline CDR1 reads MDHEN; CDR2 reads SYDVKM. The CDR3 contains 13 residues. V was pared by 8 bases and J by 3 bases, with 11 bases between. The CDR3 bases are TGTGCCAGCGACAGGCGGCTCAATCAGCCCCAGCATTTT. Translated, it gives CASDRRLNQPQHF.

A few counts support this clonotype. V gene TRBV20-1 combines with J gene TRBJ1-1; D unresolved. V gave up 0 bases and J gave up 8 bases, with 7 bases separating them. Germline V gene sequence: CDR1 DFQATT, CDR2 SNEGSKA (reference sequence). This CDR3 has 11 amino acids. The CDR3 here is CSAREVREAFF. The CDR3 bases are TGCAGTGCTAGAGAGGTCAGAGAAGCTTTCTTT.

This clonotype was detected a few times. The rearrangement joins TRBV5-6 to TRBJ2-5, with D perhaps assigned TRBD1 or TRBD2 (5 bases each). Germline V lookup: CDR1 SGHDT, CDR2 YYEEEE. V gave up 4 bases and J gave up 2 bases, with 18 bases separating them. The CDR3 has 16 amino acids. This CDR3 reads CASSDGTATSQETQYF. The CDR3 nucleotides are TGTGCCAGCAGCGATGGGACCGCAACTTCACAAGAGACCCAGTACTTC.

This sequence joins TRBV6-5 and TRBJ1-1; the match to TRBD1 covers 7 bases. Trimming took 2 bases from V and 7 from J; bases not matched to a gene: 10. This CDR3 comprises 15 residues. The germline V gene encodes CDR1 MNHEY and CDR2 SVGAGI. CDR3: CASSYRTRGQGEAFF. The CDR3, as DNA: TGTGCCAGCAGTTACAGAACAAGGGGGCAGGGTGAAGCTTTCTTT.